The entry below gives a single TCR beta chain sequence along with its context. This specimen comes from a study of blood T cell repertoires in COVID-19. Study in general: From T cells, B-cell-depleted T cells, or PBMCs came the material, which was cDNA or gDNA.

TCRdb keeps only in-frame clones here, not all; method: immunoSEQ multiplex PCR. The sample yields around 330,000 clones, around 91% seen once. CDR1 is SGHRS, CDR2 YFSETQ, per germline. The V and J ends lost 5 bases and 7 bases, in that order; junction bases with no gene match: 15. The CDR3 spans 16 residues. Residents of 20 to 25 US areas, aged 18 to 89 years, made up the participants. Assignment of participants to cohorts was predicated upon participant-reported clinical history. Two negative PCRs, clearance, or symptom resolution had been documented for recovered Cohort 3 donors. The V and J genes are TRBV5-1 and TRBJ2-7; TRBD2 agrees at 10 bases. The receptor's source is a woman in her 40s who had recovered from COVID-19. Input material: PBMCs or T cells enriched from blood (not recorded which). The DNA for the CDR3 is TGCGCCAGCAGTTCTAACCCAGGACTAGCGGCAGCAGAGCAGTACTTC. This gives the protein CASSSNPGLAAAEQYF.